Listed here are 23 T cell receptor beta chains from one sample, sequenced in a study of identical twins (dated by TCRdb to 2016 to 2017). Library preparation was by 5' RACE. Sequencing was carried out with an Illumina HiSeq 2000. TCRdb itself trimmed the public reads at Q25 with fastp, ran MiXCR and retained productive beta chains. Rows are combined by CDR3 protein, so each entry shows the most common genes and DNA. The sample table shows a few hundred thousand distinct CDR3 sequences, and around 9.6% are seen once. More than 2.5% of the sample goes to the ten largest clones. The sample was also reused in another study, on yellow fever vaccine responses in identical twins.

Sequencing was performed on PBMCs. The receptors derive from a woman between 18 and 30 years old in good health.

Ten or more counts support this clonotype. V gene TRBV7-6 combines with J gene TRBJ1-1; D may be TRBD1 (5 bases). CDR1 and CDR2 from the germline V gene are SGHVS and FNYEAQ. The CDR3 spans 14 residues. The germline V and J ends were trimmed by 0 bases and 1 base, with 6 bases remaining between them. CDR3 loop: CASSLAGQNTEAFF. CDR3 bases: TGTGCCAGCAGCTTAGCCGGACAGAACACTGAAGCTTTCTTT.

The CDR3: CSALSGTITYEQYF. The DNA of the CDR3 is TGCAGTGCTCTATCCGGGACAATTACCTACGAGCAGTACTTC. This chain links TRBV20-1 with TRBJ2-7, with D perhaps TRBD1 (6 bases). This CDR3 region has 14 residues. Deletions cut 5 bases from V and 2 bases from J, with 16 bases between. CDR1 is DFQATT, CDR2 SNEGSKA, per germline (reference sequence).

This clonotype has a handful of counts. The rearrangement uses TRBV9 and TRBJ2-5; D not certain. CDR3 length: 16 amino acids. Trimming cost V 3 bases and J 4 bases, with 19 bases left between them. Germline V gene sequence: CDR1 SGDLS, CDR2 YYNGEE. CDR3: CASSGPSGSLRETQYF. The CDR3 DNA is TGTGCCAGCAGCGGGCCCTCGGGCTCATTACGAGAGACCCAGTACTTC.

V usage is TRBV2 and J usage is TRBJ2-1, with unresolved D. Germline-derived CDR1 and CDR2 are SNHLY and FYNNEI. This CDR3 spans 15 amino acids. V lost 3 bases to trimming and J lost 5 bases, with 14 bases between them. The CDR3 DNA sequence: TGTGCCAGCAGTGAGGTCGTATTGAAGAACAATGAGCAGTTCTTC. Translation gives CASSEVVLKNNEQFF.

V gene TRBV14 combines with J gene TRBJ2-1; D ambiguous. Germline V gene lookup returns CDR1 SGHDN and CDR2 FVKESK. This CDR3 has 14 amino acids. V gave up 4 bases and J gave up 9 bases, with 16 bases separating them. DNA of the CDR3: TGTGCCAGCAGCCTAGACCCGTTGGTCGGTGAGCAGTTCTTC. Protein sequence: CASSLDPLVGEQFF.

V is TRBV6-2 or TRBV6-3 and J is TRBJ2-1, with 7 bases aligning to TRBD2. The J segment lost 0 bases and the V segment lost 4 bases, leaving 6 bases of the junction unmatched. The CDR3 is made up of 16 amino acids. The germline gives CDR1 MNHEY, CDR2 SVGEGT. The CDR3, as DNA: TGTGCCAGCAGTTGGAATCTAGCGGACTCCTACAATGAGCAGTTCTTC. Translating gives CASSWNLADSYNEQFF.

The chain joins TRBV7-3 to TRBJ1-1; no clear D gene. Per germline, CDR1 SGHTA and CDR2 FQGTGA. The CDR3 is 14 residues long. With 0 bases removed from V and 0 bases from J, the gap between germline ends came to 5 bases. Here the CDR3 reads CASSLTRMNTEAFF. The DNA of the CDR3 is TGTGCCAGCAGCTTAACGAGGATGAACACTGAAGCTTTCTTT.

Only a few counts were recorded for this clonotype. The gene calls are TRBV6-5 and TRBJ2-2; D is unclear. CDR1 is MNHEY and CDR2 is SVGAGI in the germline V gene. CDR3 length: 12 amino acids. The germline V and J ends were trimmed by 5 bases and 9 bases, with 10 bases remaining between them. The CDR3 DNA follows: TGTGCCAGCAGTCCACGGGTGAGGGAGCTGTTTTTT. Residues: CASSPRVRELFF.

The sample holds a few counts of this clonotype. The chain couples TRBV20-1 to TRBJ2-5; 13 bases fit TRBD2. Germline V CDR1 and CDR2: DFQATT, SNEGSKA (reference sequence). Trimming removed 3 bases from V and 5 bases from J; junction bases left unmatched: 15. The CDR3 runs to 18 residues. This chain's CDR3 is CSARGLAGRPDEWETQYF. In DNA, the CDR3 is TGCAGTGCTAGGGGACTAGCGGGACGCCCAGATGAATGGGAGACCCAGTACTTC.

This clonotype was seen only a few times. The CDR3: CASSLMASQLSAQPQHF. CDR3 in DNA: TGTGCCAGCAGTTTAATGGCGAGCCAGCTTAGTGCTCAGCCCCAGCATTTT. The chain uses TRBV6-2 or TRBV6-3 and TRBJ1-5; no firm D call. Germline V lookup: CDR1 MNHEY, CDR2 SVGEGT. The CDR3 sequence is 17 residues long. The V gene lost 4 bases and the J gene lost 6 bases, with 22 bases spanning the gap.

This clonotype was seen more than once but under ten times. The genes are TRBV5-5 and TRBJ2-5; 8 positions agree with TRBD1. The CDR3 consists of 13 residues. V lost 4 bases to trimming and J lost 7 bases; unmatched junction nucleotides: 6. Per germline, CDR1 SGHKS and CDR2 YYEKEE (reference sequence). In nucleotides, the CDR3 is TGTGCCAGCAGCACGGGACAGGAAGGGACCCAGTACTTC. Translating it yields CASSTGQEGTQYF.

This clonotype was detected many times. V usage is TRBV27 and J usage is TRBJ2-3; TRBD2 matches at 10 bases. The CDR3 contains 16 residues. Trimming took 2 bases from V and 2 from J; bases not matched to a gene: 4. Looked up from germline, CDR1 is MNHEY and CDR2 is SMNVEV (reference sequence). The CDR3 DNA follows: TGTGCCAGCAGTTTACTAGCGGGGGCCTTCACAGATACGCAGTATTTT. Translated, it gives CASSLLAGAFTDTQYF.

This clonotype has just a few counts. The rearrangement joins TRBV28 to TRBJ2-2; TRBD2 matches at 7 bases. Unmatched junction bases numbered 9, after V lost 7 bases and J lost 4 bases. Germline V gene lookup returns CDR1 MDHEN and CDR2 SYDVKM. The length of the CDR3 is 15 residues. The CDR3 protein is CASTPSGVGTGELFF. CDR3 DNA sequence: TGTGCCAGCACTCCGAGCGGGGTCGGCACCGGGGAGCTGTTTTTT.

This clonotype occurred a few times. CDR3 nucleotides: TGTGCCAGCCGGGACAGGGGGACCTACGAGCAGTACTTC. It encodes CASRDRGTYEQYF. This chain joins TRBV19 and TRBJ2-7, with 11 bases identical to TRBD1. With V trimmed by 9 bases and J by 2 bases, 3 bases remained unmatched. Germline-derived CDR1 and CDR2 are LNHDA and SQIVND (reference sequence). This CDR3 is 13 amino acids long.

In DNA, the CDR3 is TGCAGCGCCCCTGGGCAGGGTGGGCAAGAGACCCAGTACTTC. Encoded protein: CSAPGQGGQETQYF. The J gene is TRBJ2-5, the V gene TRBV29-1; D is perhaps TRBD1 (5 bases). The CDR3 loop spans 14 amino acids. V lost 7 bases, J lost 2 bases, and 17 bases lay in between. Germline V gives CDR1 SQVTM, CDR2 ANQGSEA.

This clonotype was counted only a few times. This chain connects TRBV6-1 to TRBJ2-1; 9 positions match TRBD2. Germline lookup yields CDR1 MNHNS and CDR2 SASEGT. The CDR3 runs to 15 residues. The V and J ends lost 6 bases and 4 bases, in that order; junction bases with no gene match: 7. CDR3 loop: CASRPTSGNYNEQFF. The CDR3 region has the DNA TGTGCCAGCAGGCCGACTAGCGGAAATTACAATGAGCAGTTCTTC.

In this sample, this clonotype turned up a few times. The rearrangement uses TRBV28 and TRBJ1-4, with 11 nucleotides matching TRBD1. This CDR3 has 15 amino acids. Trimming cost V 5 bases and J 6 bases; bases outside gene matches: 5. Germline assignment: CDR1 MDHEN and CDR2 SYDVKM. CDR3 DNA sequence: TGTGCCAGCAGTCTAGGGGGACAGGGGGATGAAAAACTGTTTTTT. Translated: CASSLGGQGDEKLFF.

The V gene is TRBV7-8, the J gene TRBJ2-3, with 9 positions matching TRBD2. V trimming: 5 bases; J trimming: 1 base; junction bases outside the gene matches: 4. The CDR3 has 15 amino acids. CDR1 SGHVS and CDR2 FQNEAQ come from the germline V gene. The CDR3 coding sequence is TGTGCCAGCAGCCCTAGCGGGATCGGCACAGATACGCAGTATTTT. It translates to CASSPSGIGTDTQYF.

V and J are TRBV2 and TRBJ2-7; TRBD1 or TRBD2 may be the D gene (6 bases each). The CDR3 runs to 14 residues. Trimming shortened V by 0 bases and J by 4 bases, and 10 bases separated the two germline ends. Germline CDR1 reads SNHLY; CDR2 reads FYNNEI. CDR3 residues: CASSEAGGGYEQYF. The CDR3 DNA reads TGTGCCAGCAGTGAAGCAGGGGGAGGTTACGAGCAGTACTTC.

The gene calls are TRBV20-1 and TRBJ2-7, with unresolved D. Germline V gives CDR1 DFQATT, CDR2 SNEGSKA (reference sequence). This CDR3 spans 12 amino acids. With 0 bases removed from V and 5 bases from J, the gap between germline ends came to 8 bases. CDR3 residues: CSARDLPNEQYF. The CDR3 region has the DNA TGCAGTGCTAGAGATCTCCCGAACGAGCAGTACTTC.

This clonotype has ten or more counts. V is TRBV7-2 and J is TRBJ2-1; unclear D gene. Looked up from germline, CDR1 is SGHTA and CDR2 is FQGNSA. Trimming removed 1 base at V and 0 bases at J, with 7 bases between. The CDR3 is 15 amino acids. The CDR3 DNA reads as TGTGCCAGCAGCTTAGGTTGGGGCTCCTACAATGAGCAGTTCTTC. As protein: CASSLGWGSYNEQFF.

This clonotype was seen more than once but under ten times. The chain carries TRBV4-3 and TRBJ2-3, with unresolved D. CDR1 and CDR2 (germline): LGHNA, YSLEER. The ends were cut back, 0 bases at V and 7 bases at J, with 8 bases in the middle. CDR3 size: 13 residues. The CDR3 here is CASSQEGKHTQYF. Written as DNA, the CDR3 is TGCGCCAGCAGCCAAGAAGGGAAACATACGCAGTATTTT.

Details on this clonotype: The germline gene is not matched at one end of the junction; a read error may be the cause. This rearrangement joins TRBV12-5 to TRBJ2-1; 7 nucleotides match TRBD2. Germline CDR1 is LGHNT and CDR2 is FRNRAP. This CDR3 has 16 amino acids. This chain's CDR3 is CVSGLGGWGGDNEQFF. CDR3 bases: TGTGTTAGTGGTTTGGGTGGATGGGGAGGGGACAATGAGCAGTTCTTC.